The T cell receptor beta chain under discussion was sequenced for a study of blood T cell repertoires in COVID-19. On the study more broadly: Italy, Spain and the United States were the sources of the convalescent and acute COVID-19 samples. Sample material is recorded as cDNA or gDNA derived from T cells, B-cell-depleted T cells, or PBMCs.

The CDR3 loop spans 16 amino acids. The germline V gene encodes CDR1 MNHNS and CDR2 SASEGT. With 0 bases clipped from V and 4 bases from J, the junction kept 7 bases outside the gene matches. In the original analysis: It was from reference gene primer amplification that nucleated cell counts were estimated. Sequencing used immunoSEQ multiplex PCR; TCRdb keeps in-frame clones, though not all of them. D and trimming were read from the DNA, whereas the V and J calls and clone size are those reported in that table. The sample yields about 220,000 clones, less than 85% seen once. The chain employs TRBV6-1 and TRBJ2-3; the match to TRBD2 covers 7 bases. Sequenced material: peripheral blood. This receptor was identified in an elderly woman with acute or convalescent COVID-19. The CDR3 spells CASSEAMGGTADTQYF. CDR3 nucleotide sequence: TGTGCCAGCAGTGAAGCGATGGGAGGGACGGCAGATACGCAGTATTTT.